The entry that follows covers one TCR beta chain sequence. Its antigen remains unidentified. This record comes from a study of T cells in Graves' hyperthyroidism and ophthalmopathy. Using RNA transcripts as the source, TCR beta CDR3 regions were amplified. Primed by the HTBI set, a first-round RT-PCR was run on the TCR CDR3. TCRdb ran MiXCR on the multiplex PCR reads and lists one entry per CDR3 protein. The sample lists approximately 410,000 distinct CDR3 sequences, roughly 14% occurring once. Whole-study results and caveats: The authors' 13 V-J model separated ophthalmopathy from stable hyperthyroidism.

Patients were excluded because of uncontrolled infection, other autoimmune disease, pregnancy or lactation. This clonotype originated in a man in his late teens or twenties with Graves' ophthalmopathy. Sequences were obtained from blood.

The CDR3 sequence is CAWSVSVRDDGYTF. Here the CDR3 DNA reads TGTGCCTGGAGTGTATCAGTGCGGGATGATGGCTACACCTTC. The gene calls are TRBV30 and TRBJ1-2; D ambiguous. Trimming removed 0 bases at V and 6 bases at J, with 14 bases between. Germline CDR1 GTSNPN, CDR2 SVGIG (reference sequence). This CDR3 has 14 amino acids.